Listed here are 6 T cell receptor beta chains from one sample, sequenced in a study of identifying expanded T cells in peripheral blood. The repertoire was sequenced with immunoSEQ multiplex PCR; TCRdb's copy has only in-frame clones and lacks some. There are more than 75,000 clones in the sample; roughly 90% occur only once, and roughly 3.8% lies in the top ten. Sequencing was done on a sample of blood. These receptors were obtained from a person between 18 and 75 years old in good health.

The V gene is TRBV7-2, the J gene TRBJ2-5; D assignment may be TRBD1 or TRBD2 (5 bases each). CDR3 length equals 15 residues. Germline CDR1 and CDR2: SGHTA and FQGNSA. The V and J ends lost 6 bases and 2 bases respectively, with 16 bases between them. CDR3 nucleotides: TGTGCCAGCAGACCCGGGACCTCAGTACAAGAGACCCAGTACTTC. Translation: CASRPGTSVQETQYF.

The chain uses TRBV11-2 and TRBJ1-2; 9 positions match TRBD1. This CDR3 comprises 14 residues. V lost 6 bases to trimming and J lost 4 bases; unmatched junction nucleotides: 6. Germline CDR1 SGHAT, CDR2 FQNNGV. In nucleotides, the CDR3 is TGTGCCAGCAGTCACAGGGGGCCCGCCTATGGCTACACCTTC. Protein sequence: CASSHRGPAYGYTF.

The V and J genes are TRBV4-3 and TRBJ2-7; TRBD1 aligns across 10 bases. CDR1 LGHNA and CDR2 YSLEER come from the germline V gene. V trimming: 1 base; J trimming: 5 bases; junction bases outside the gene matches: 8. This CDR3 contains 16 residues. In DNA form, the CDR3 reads TGCGCCAGCAGCCAAGTGACAGGGGGCAGCTTCCACGAGCAGTACTTC. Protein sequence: CASSQVTGGSFHEQYF.

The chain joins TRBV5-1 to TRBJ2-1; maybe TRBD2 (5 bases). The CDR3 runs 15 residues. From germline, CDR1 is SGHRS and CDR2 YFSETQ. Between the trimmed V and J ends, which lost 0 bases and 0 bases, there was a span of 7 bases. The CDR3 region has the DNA TGCGCCAGCAGCTTGGCGGGGAGCTCCTACAATGAGCAGTTCTTC. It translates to CASSLAGSSYNEQFF.

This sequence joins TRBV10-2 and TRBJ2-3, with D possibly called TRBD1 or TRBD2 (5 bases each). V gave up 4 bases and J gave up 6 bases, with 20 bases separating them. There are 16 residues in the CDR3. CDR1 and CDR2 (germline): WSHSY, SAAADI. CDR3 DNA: TGCGCCAGCAGTGGGAGAGGGGTGTTGTTTTCTGATACGCAGTATTTT. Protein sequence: CASSGRGVLFSDTQYF.

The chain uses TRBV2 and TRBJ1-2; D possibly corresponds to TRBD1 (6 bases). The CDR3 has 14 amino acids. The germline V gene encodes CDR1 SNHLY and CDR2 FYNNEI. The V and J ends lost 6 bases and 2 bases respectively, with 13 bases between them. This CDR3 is CASRPGTSNYGYTF. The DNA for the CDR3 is TGTGCCAGCAGACCCGGGACATCCAACTATGGCTACACCTTC.